Listed below are T cell receptor beta chains from one sample, sequenced in a study of T cells in Graves' hyperthyroidism and ophthalmopathy. Each CDR3 protein gets one entry after TCRdb re-called the multiplex PCR reads with MiXCR. Of around 720,000 distinct CDR3 sequences in the sample, around a third were seen once. The specimen was blood. The source of these receptors is a woman in her thirties or forties with Graves' hyperthyroidism. The CDR3 runs from the conserved cysteine through the conserved F or W. The order of the fields is D gene, J gene, V gene, clone size, CDR3 protein, CDR3 DNA. D genes are given only for firm matches. The listing skips clone size in some rows; elsewhere it reads once, few, many or a size class.

.	TRBJ1-1	TRBV12-3/TRBV12-4	.	CASSYSVAGFTEAFF	TGTGCCAGCAGTTACTCGGTTGCGGGGTTCACTGAAGCTTTCTTT
TRBD1	TRBJ2-7	TRBV10-3	many	CAISEQGQEHEQYF	TGTGCCATCAGTGAGCAGGGACAGGAGCACGAGCAGTACTTC
.	TRBJ1-5	TRBV7-2	many	CASSLSQGQPQHF	TGTGCCAGCAGCTTATCACAAGGCCAGCCCCAGCATTTT
TRBD1	TRBJ1-2	TRBV7-2	.	CASSPGGQGGIYGYTF	TGTGCCAGCAGCCCGGGGGGCCAGGGGGGGATCTATGGCTACACCTTC
TRBD1	TRBJ2-2	TRBV2	many	CASTRTGDTGELFF	TGTGCCAGCACCCGGACAGGGGACACCGGGGAGCTGTTTTTT
.	TRBJ1-5	TRBV6-2/TRBV6-3	many	CASSYGLNQPQHF	TGTGCCAGCAGCTACGGGTTGAATCAGCCCCAGCATTTT
.	TRBJ1-6	TRBV20-1	many	CSAVVGRGGSPLHF	TGCAGTGCAGTGGTGGGCAGGGGAGGATCACCCCTCCACTTT
.	TRBJ2-7	TRBV20-1	.	CSAREGIVTYEQYF	TGCAGTGCTAGAGAGGGGATCGTGACCTACGAGCAGTACTTC
.	TRBJ1-3	TRBV4-1	many	CASSLSRGPGNTIYF	TGCGCCAGCAGCCTAAGCAGGGGCCCTGGAAACACCATATATTTT
.	TRBJ2-2	TRBV7-9	many	CASSTSARNTGELFF	TGTGCCAGCAGCACGTCGGCGAGGAACACCGGGGAGCTGTTTTTT
.	TRBJ2-3	TRBV2	.	CASSQVLDTQYF	TGTGCCAGCAGTCAGGTCCTAGATACGCAGTATTTT
TRBD2	TRBJ2-7	TRBV7-2	.	CASGRTSSREQYF	TGTGCCAGCGGACGGACTAGCTCTCGGGAGCAGTACTTC
.	TRBJ2-2	TRBV19	.	CASSMGQRRTGELFF	TGTGCCAGTAGTATGGGGCAGAGACGCACCGGGGAGCTGTTTTTT
TRBD2	TRBJ2-5	TRBV7-2	.	CASSSPVSRGRAWEQYF	TGTGCCAGCAGCTCCCCCGTCTCGCGCGGGAGGGCCTGGGAGCAGTACTTC
.	TRBJ2-5	TRBV6-5	few	CASSYADSGETQYF	TGTGCCAGCAGTTACGCGGATAGCGGAGAGACCCAGTACTTC
.	TRBJ1-1	TRBV15	.	CATSTLGHTEAFF	TGTGCCACCAGCACGCTGGGGCACACTGAAGCTTTCTTT
.	TRBJ1-5	TRBV7-9	many	CASSPGAGVSQPQHF	TGTGCCAGCAGCCCAGGGGCAGGGGTGAGCCAGCCCCAGCATTTT
.	TRBJ2-7	TRBV7-2	few	CASSYGGYLEQYF	TGTGCCAGCAGTTACGGGGGATATCTCGAGCAGTACTTC
.	TRBJ1-1	TRBV12-3/TRBV12-4	.	CASSYPLSEAFF	TGTGCCAGCAGTTACCCCCTTTCTGAAGCTTTCTTT
.	TRBJ2-5	TRBV19	few	CASSIEFGGMWETQYF	TGTGCCAGTAGTATAGAGTTCGGGGGAATGTGGGAGACCCAGTACTTC
.	TRBJ2-5	TRBV25-1	few	CASMAEGSSGWGSKETQYF	TGTGCCAGCATGGCCGAAGGAAGTAGCGGCTGGGGGAGTAAAGAGACCCAGTACTTC
.	TRBJ1-1	TRBV11-3	few	CASSLEGEHQNTEAFF	TGTGCCAGCAGCTTGGAGGGGGAACACCAGAACACTGAAGCTTTCTTT
.	TRBJ1-1	TRBV4-2	.	CASSQAEGSEAFF	TGTGCCAGCAGCCAAGCCGAGGGCTCTGAAGCTTTCTTT
.	TRBJ1-2	TRBV2	many	CASSEVEGRGYTF	TGTGCCAGCAGTGAAGTGGAGGGGCGCGGCTACACCTTC
.	TRBJ1-5	TRBV3-1	few	CASSQVEGTFCQPQHF	TGTGCCAGCAGCCAAGTGGAAGGGACTTTTTGTCAGCCCCAGCATTTT
TRBD1	TRBJ1-5	TRBV6-5	.	CASRLGTGVGQPQHF	TGTGCCAGCAGACTCGGGACAGGGGTAGGTCAGCCCCAGCATTTT